The clone carrying this T cell receptor (beta chain) was picked up many times. Its antigen is unidentified. From the 5' RACE reads, TCRdb called clonotypes with MiXCR, one entry per CDR3 protein. The profile covers more than 45,000 distinct CDR3 sequences, with about 4% appearing a single time and 2.9% taken by the ten largest. The source of the sample is a study of neurological immune-mediated disorders. Overall study results and limits: A possible signature was seen in one related-CDR3 cluster, into which phylogenetic grouping placed the repertoires of 18 of 34 multiple sclerosis patients. The authors found no clinical or MRI feature associated with the multiple sclerosis repertoire cluster.

Trimming took 6 bases from V and 8 from J; bases not matched to a gene: 8. Germline CDR1 is DFQATT and CDR2 is SNEGSKA (reference sequence). This CDR3 contains 15 residues. J is TRBJ2-1 and V is TRBV20-1; TRBD2 aligns across 15 bases. Sequencing input: PBMCs. The clonotype comes from a man aged 45-65 years with multiple sclerosis. In nucleotides, the CDR3 is TGCAGTGCAAGGACTAGCGGGAGGGTTTTGGATGAGCAGTTCTTC. Its translation is CSARTSGRVLDEQFF.